The subject of this entry is one T cell receptor beta chain. Its target is not known. Donors counted as nominally healthy when sampled, yet unrecorded immune exposures were likely. The sample is drawn from a study of cytomegalovirus exposure and HLA in healthy donors. PCR amplification relied on 60 Vbeta primers (plus 13 Jbeta primers). Data came from immunoSEQ multiplex PCR; TCRdb stores just in-frame clones and leaves some out. The sample holds roughly 71,000 clones, around 70% seen once. V lost 5 bases and J lost 2; bases outside the gene matches: 8. CDR3 size: 15 residues. Germline lookup yields CDR1 LNHDA and CDR2 SQIVND (reference sequence). Findings of the study overall: Donors belonging to an Asian-associated ancestry cluster reportedly showed fewer N-insertions in productive TCRs than the approximately 680-donor mean, according to what a later analysis found. In a later analysis, V- and J-gene trimming of beta chains associated with a DCLRE1C missense variant, replicated independently. Later on, an analysis tied approximately 17,000 TCR beta sequences to HLA alleles at 0.05 false discovery rate.

The chain joins TRBV19 to TRBJ2-7, with 8 bases aligning to TRBD1. Sequencing was performed on PBMCs. This clonotype was sampled from a man aged 35-49 years in good health and CMV-seropositive. In DNA, the CDR3 is TGTGCCAGTAGTGCCGGACAGGGTGGTGCCTACGAGCAGTACTTC. It yields the protein CASSAGQGGAYEQYF.